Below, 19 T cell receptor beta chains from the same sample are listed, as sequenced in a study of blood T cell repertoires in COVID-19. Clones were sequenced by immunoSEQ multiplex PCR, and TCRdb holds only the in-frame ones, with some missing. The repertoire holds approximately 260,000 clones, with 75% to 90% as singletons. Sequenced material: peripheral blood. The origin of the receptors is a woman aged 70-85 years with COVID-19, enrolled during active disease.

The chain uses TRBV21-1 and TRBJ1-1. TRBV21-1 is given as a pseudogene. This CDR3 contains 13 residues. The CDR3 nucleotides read TGTGCCAGCAGCCGAGTCCCGAACACTGAAGCTTTCTTT. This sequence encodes CASSRVPNTEAFF.

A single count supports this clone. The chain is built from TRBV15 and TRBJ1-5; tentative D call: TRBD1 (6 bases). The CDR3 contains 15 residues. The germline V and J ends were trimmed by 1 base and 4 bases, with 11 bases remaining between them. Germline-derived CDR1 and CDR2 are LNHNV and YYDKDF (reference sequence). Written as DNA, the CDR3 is TGTGCCACCAGCAGAGGGACAGTTTCAAATCAGCCCCAGCATTTT. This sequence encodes CATSRGTVSNQPQHF.

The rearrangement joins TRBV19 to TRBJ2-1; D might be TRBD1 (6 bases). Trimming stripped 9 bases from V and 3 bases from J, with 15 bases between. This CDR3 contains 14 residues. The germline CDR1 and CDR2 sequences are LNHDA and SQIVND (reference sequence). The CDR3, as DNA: TGTGCCAGCCGAAAGGCAGGGGTCTACAATGAGCAGTTCTTC. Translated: CASRKAGVYNEQFF.

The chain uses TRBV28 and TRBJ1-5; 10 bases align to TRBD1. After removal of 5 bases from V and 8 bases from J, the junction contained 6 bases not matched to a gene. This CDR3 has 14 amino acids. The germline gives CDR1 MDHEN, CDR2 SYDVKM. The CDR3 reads CASSTGQGVEPQHF. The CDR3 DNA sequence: TGTGCCAGCAGTACCGGACAGGGGGTGGAGCCCCAGCATTTT.

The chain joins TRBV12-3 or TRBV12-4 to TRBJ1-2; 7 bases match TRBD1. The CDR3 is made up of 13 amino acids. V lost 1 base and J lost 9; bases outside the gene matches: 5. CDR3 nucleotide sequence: TGTGCCAGCAGTTTAGAGGGACAGAGGAGCTACACCTTC. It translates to CASSLEGQRSYTF.

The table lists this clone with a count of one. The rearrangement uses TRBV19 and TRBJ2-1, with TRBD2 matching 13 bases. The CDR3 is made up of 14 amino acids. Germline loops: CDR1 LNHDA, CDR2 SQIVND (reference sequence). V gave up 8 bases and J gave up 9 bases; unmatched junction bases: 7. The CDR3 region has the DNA TGTGCCAGTGGAAGGACTAGCGGGAGAGGTGAGCAGTTCTTC. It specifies CASGRTSGRGEQFF. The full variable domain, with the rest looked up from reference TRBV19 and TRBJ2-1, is DGGITQSPKYLFRKEGQNVTLSCEQNLNHDAMYWYRQDPGQGLRLIYYSQIVNDFQKGDIAEGYSVSREKKESFPLTVTSAQKNPTAFYLCASGRTSGRGEQFFGPGTRLTVL.

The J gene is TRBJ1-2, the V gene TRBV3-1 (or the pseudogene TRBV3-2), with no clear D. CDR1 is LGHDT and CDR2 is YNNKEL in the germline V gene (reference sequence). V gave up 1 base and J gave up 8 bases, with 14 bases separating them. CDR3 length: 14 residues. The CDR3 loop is CASSQVSRRGGYTF. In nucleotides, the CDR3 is TGTGCCAGCAGCCAAGTGAGTCGGAGAGGGGGCTACACCTTC.

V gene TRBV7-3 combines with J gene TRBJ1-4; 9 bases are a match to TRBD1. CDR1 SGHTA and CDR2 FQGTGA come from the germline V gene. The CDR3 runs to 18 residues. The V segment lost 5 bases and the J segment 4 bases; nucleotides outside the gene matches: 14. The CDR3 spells CASSPIPHRGRDNEKLFF. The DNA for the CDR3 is TGTGCCAGCAGCCCCATCCCCCACAGGGGGCGAGATAATGAAAAACTGTTTTTT.

The CDR3 sequence: CASRGAALDTQYF. The DNA of the CDR3 is TGTGCCAGCAGAGGAGCGGCCCTGGATACGCAGTATTTT. This sequence joins TRBV6-5 and TRBJ2-3; weak D call: TRBD2 (5 bases). Germline CDR1 is MNHEY and CDR2 is SVGAGI. V lost 6 bases and J 6 bases, leaving 13 bases between the germline ends. The CDR3 totals 13 residues.

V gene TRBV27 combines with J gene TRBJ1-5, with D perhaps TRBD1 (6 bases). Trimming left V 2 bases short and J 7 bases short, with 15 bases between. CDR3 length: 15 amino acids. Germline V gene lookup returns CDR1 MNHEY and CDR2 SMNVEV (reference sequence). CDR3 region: CASSLVSGAGQPQHF. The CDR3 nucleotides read TGTGCCAGCAGTTTAGTGTCAGGGGCCGGCCAGCCCCAGCATTTT.

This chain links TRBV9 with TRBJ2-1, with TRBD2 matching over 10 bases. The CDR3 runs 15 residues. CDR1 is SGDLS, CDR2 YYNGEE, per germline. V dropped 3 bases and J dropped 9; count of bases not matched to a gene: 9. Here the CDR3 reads CASSAIAGGEGEQFF. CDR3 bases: TGTGCCAGCAGCGCTATAGCGGGAGGCGAAGGTGAGCAGTTCTTC.

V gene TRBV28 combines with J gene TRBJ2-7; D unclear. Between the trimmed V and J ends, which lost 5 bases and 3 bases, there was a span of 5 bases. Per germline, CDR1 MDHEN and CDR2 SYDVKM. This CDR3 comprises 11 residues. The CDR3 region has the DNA TGTGCCAGCAGTCTGTTCTACGAGCAGTACTTC. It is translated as CASSLFYEQYF.

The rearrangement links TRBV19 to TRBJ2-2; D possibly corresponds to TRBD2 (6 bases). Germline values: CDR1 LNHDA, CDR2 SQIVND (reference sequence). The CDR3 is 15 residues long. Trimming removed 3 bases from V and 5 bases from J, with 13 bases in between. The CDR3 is CASSIRPGRTGELFF. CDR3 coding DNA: TGTGCCAGTAGTATTCGGCCAGGGAGGACCGGGGAGCTGTTTTTT.

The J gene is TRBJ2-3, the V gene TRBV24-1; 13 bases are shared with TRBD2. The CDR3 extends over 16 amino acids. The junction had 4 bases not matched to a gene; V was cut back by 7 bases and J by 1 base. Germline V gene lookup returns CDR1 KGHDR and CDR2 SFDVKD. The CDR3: CATSLTSGRRTDTQYF. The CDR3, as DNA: TGTGCCACCAGCCTGACTAGCGGGAGGCGCACAGATACGCAGTATTTT.

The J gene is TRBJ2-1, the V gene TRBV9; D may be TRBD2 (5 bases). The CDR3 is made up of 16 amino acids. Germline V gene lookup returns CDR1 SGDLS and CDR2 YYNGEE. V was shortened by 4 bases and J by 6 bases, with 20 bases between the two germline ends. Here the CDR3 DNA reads TGTGCCAGCAGCCTACGACCTGGGGAGTTGCGCAATGAGCAGTTCTTC. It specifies CASSLRPGELRNEQFF. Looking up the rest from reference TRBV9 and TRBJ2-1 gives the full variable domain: DSGVTQTPKHLITATGQRVTLRCSPRSGDLSVYWYQQSLDQGLQFLIQYYNGEERAKGNILERFSAQQFPDLHSELNLSSLELGDSALYFCASSLRPGELRNEQFFGPGTRLTVL.

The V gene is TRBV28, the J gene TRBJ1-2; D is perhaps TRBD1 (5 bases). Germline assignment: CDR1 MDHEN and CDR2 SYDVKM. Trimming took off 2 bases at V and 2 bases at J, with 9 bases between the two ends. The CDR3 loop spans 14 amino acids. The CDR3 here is CASSLQGTNYGYTF. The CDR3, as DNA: TGTGCCAGCAGTTTACAGGGAACAAACTATGGCTACACCTTC.

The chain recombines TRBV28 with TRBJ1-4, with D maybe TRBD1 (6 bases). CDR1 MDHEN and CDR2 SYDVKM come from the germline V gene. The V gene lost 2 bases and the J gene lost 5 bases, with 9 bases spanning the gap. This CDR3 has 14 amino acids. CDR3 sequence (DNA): TGTGCCAGCAGTTTAGGAGGACAGAATGAAAAACTGTTTTTT. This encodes CASSLGGQNEKLFF.

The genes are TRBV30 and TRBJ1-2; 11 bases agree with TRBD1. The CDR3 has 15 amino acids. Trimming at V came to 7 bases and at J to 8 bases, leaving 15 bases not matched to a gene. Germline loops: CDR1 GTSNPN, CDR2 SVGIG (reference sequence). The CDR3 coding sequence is TGTGCCTTAACCTTGGACAGGGGGCCGTTAGAAGGCTACACCTTC. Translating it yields CALTLDRGPLEGYTF.

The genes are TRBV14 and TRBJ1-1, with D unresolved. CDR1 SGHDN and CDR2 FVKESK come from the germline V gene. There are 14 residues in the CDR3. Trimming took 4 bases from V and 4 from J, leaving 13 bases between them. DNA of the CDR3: TGTGCCAGCAGCCCGTCGGTTTCGTTCACTGAAGCTTTCTTT. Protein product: CASSPSVSFTEAFF.